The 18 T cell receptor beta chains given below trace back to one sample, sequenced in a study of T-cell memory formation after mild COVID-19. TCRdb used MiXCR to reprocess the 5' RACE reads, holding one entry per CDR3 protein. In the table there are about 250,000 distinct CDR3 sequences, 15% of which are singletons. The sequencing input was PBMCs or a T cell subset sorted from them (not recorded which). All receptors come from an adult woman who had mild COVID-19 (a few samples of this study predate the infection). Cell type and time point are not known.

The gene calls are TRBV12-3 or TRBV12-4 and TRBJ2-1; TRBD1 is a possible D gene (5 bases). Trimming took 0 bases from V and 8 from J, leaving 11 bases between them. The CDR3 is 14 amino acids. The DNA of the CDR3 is TGTGCCAGCAGTTTAGCCAGGGCTAAGGATGAGCAGTTCTTC. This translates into CASSLARAKDEQFF.

Written as DNA, the CDR3 is TGCAGCGCCAAAAGTAGACAGAGAGAAGCTTTCTTT. Translating gives CSAKSRQREAFF. The chain carries TRBV29-1 and TRBJ1-1; D perhaps matches TRBD1 (5 bases). Germline CDR1 reads SQVTM; CDR2 reads ANQGSEA. V lost 7 bases and J 8 bases, leaving 17 bases between the germline ends. The CDR3 consists of 12 residues.

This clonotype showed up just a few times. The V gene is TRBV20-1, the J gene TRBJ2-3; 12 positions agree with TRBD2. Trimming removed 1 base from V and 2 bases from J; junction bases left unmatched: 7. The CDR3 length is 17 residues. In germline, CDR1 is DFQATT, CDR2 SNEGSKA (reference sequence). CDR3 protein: CSARASGTSGSTDTQYF. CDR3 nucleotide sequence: TGCAGTGCTAGAGCTTCCGGGACTAGCGGGTCCACAGATACGCAGTATTTT.

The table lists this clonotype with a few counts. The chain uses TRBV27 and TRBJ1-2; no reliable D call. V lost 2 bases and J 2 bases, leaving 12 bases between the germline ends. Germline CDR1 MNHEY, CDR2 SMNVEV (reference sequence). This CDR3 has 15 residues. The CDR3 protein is CASSLNPVLNYGYTF. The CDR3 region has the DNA TGTGCCAGCAGTTTAAACCCAGTATTGAACTATGGCTACACCTTC.

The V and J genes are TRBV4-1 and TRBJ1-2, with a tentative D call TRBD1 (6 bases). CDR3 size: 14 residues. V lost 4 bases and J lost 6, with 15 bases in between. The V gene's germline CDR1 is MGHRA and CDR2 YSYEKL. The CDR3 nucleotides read TGCGCCAGCAGCCCTACACAGGGAGTAGATGGCTACACCTTC. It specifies CASSPTQGVDGYTF.

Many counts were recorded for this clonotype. As DNA, the CDR3 is TGTGCCAGCAGTTTCCGCGGCGGTCTGGTGGCCCAGTACTTC. It codes for CASSFRGGLVAQYF. The chain uses TRBV12-3 or TRBV12-4 and TRBJ2-5; D remains unclear. CDR3 size: 14 residues. V lost 3 bases and J lost 9, with 17 bases in between.

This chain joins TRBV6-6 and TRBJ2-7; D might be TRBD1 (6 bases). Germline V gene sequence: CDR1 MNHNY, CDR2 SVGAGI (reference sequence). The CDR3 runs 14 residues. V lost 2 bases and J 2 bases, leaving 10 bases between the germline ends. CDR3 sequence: CASSYGQRTYEQYF. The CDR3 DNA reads TGTGCCAGCAGTTACGGACAGAGAACCTACGAGCAGTACTTC.

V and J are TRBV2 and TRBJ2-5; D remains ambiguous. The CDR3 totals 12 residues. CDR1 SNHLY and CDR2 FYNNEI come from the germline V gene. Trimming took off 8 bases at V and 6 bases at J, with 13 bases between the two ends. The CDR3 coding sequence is TGTGCCAGCTCCACCGGGCCCAAGACCCAGTACTTC. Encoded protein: CASSTGPKTQYF. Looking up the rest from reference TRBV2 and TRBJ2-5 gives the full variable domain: EPEVTQTPSHQVTQMGQEVILRCVPISNHLYFYWYRQILGQKVEFLVSFYNNEISEKSEIFDDQFSVERPDGSNFTLKIRSTKLEDSAMYFCASSTGPKTQYFGPGTRLLVL.

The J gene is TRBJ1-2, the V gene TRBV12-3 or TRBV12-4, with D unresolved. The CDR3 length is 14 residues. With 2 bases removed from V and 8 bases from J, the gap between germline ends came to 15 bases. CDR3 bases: TGTGCCAGCAGTTTAACCGGGAATCTTGGAGGCTACACCTTC. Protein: CASSLTGNLGGYTF.

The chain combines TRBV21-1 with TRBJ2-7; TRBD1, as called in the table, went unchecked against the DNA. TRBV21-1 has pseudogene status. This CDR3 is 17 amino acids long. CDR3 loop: CASSNPTGGTLSYEQYF. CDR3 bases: TGCGCCAGCAGCAACCCAACAGGGGGCACCCTCTCCTACGAGCAGTACTTC.

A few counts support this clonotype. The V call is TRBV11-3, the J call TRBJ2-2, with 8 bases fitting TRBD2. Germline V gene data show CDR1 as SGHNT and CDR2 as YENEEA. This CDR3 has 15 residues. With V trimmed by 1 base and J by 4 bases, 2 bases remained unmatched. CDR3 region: CASSLGGRLTGELFF. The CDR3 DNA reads TGTGCCAGCAGCTTAGGCGGGAGGCTCACCGGGGAGCTGTTTTTT. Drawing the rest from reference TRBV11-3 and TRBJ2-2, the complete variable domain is EAGVVQSPRYKIIEKKQPVAFWCNPISGHNTLYWYLQNLGQGPELLIRYENEEAVDDSQLPKDRFSAERLKGVDSTLKIQPAELGDSAVYLCASSLGGRLTGELFFGEGSRLTVL.

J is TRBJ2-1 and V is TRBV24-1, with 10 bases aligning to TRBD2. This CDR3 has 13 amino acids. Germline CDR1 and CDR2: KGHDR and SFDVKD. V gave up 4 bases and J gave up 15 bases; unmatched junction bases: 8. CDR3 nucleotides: TGTGCCACCAGTGACCTCTCTAGCGGGAGTATGTTCTTC. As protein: CATSDLSSGSMFF.

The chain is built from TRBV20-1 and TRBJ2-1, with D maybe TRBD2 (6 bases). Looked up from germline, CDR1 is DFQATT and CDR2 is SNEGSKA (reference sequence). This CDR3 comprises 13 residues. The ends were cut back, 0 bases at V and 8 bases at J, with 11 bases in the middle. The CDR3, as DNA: TGCAGTGCTAGAGATTTTCCGGGAGATGAGCAGTTCTTC. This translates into CSARDFPGDEQFF.

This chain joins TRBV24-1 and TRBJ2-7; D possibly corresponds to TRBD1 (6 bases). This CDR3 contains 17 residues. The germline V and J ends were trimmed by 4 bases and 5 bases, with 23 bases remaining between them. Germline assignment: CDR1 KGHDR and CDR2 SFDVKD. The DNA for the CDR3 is TGTGCCACCAGTGACCCCCTCCTTAGTGGCAGGGGCGACGAGCAGTACTTC. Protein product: CATSDPLLSGRGDEQYF.

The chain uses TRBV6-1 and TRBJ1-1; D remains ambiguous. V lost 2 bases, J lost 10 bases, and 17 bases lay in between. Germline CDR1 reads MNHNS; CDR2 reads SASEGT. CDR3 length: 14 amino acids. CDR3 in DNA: TGTGCCAGCAGTGAATCCGGACCCGGACTGTCAGCTTTCTTT. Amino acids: CASSESGPGLSAFF.

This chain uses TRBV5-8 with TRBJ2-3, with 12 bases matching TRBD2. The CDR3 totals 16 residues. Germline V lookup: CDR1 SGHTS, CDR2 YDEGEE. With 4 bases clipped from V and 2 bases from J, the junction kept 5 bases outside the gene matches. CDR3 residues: CASSGGTSGFTDTQYF. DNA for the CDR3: TGTGCCAGCAGCGGAGGGACTAGCGGGTTCACAGATACGCAGTATTTT.

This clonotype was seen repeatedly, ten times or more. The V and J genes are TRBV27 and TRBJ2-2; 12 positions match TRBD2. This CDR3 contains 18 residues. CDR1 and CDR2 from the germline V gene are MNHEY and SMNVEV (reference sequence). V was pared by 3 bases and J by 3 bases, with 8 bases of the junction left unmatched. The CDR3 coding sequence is TGTGCCAGCAGTTTTTACCCGACTAGCGGGAGATACACCGGGGAGCTGTTTTTT. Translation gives CASSFYPTSGRYTGELFF.

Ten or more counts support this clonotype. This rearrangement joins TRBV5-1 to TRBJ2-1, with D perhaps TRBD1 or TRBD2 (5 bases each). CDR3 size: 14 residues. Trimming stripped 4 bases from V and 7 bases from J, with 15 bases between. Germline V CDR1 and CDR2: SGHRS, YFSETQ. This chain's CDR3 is CASSLGTASNEQFF. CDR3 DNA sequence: TGCGCCAGCAGCCTAGGGACGGCCTCGAATGAGCAGTTCTTC.